These 22 T cell receptor beta chains were sequenced from one sample in a study of T cell repertoires in cytomegalovirus infection (dated by TCRdb to between 2019 and 2020). Data came from an Illumina HiSeq 1500. Clones were called with MiXCR by TCRdb after fastp trimmed the public reads at Q25, and only in-frame beta chains were retained. Rows matching on CDR3 protein sequence are summarized as one entry with the most common DNA and genes. This sample gives roughly 640,000 distinct CDR3 sequences in total; around 24% of them show up just once. Of the sample, 6.5% to 10% is held by the ten largest clones. The sample taken for sequencing was CD8+ T cells from PBMCs. All receptors come from a human donor in good health (CMV status not recorded). Some clones in this sample may be carry-over from other donors' samples.

This clonotype was counted only a few times. V usage is TRBV12-3 or TRBV12-4 and J usage is TRBJ2-3; the D is unclear. Between the trimmed V and J ends, which lost 7 bases and 6 bases, there was a span of 5 bases. The CDR3 extends over 10 amino acids. The CDR3 spells CASTWDTQYF. For the CDR3, the DNA is TGTGCCAGCACCTGGGATACGCAGTATTTT.

This clonotype came up many times. The V call is TRBV7-9, the J call TRBJ1-1; D ambiguous. The germline V and J ends were trimmed by 5 bases and 11 bases, with 18 bases remaining between them. Germline-derived CDR1 and CDR2 are SEHNR and FQNEAQ (reference sequence). The CDR3 runs to 13 residues. The CDR3 reads CASSPTGPLEAFF. The CDR3, as DNA: TGTGCCAGCAGCCCAACCGGGCCCCTTGAGGCTTTCTTT.

V is TRBV29-1 and J is TRBJ1-2, with a tentative D call TRBD1 (6 bases). The length of the CDR3 is 12 residues. V was clipped by 7 bases and J by 5 bases, with 14 bases between them. CDR1 is SQVTM and CDR2 is ANQGSEA in the germline V gene. CDR3 sequence reads: CSAEDSRYGYTF. CDR3 coding DNA: TGCAGCGCCGAGGACAGTCGTTATGGCTACACCTTC. Drawing the rest from reference TRBV29-1 and TRBJ1-2, the complete variable domain is SAVISQKPSRDICQRGTSLTIQCQVDSQVTMMFWYRQQPGQSLTLIATANQGSEATYESGFVIDKFPISRPNLTFSTLTVSNMSPEDSSIYLCSAEDSRYGYTFGSGTRLTVV.

This clonotype was counted only a few times. The chain employs TRBV6-2 or TRBV6-3 and TRBJ1-4; D is ambiguous. The CDR3 is made up of 14 amino acids. Germline values: CDR1 MNHEY, CDR2 SVGEGT. The V end lost 7 bases, the J end lost 6 bases, and 15 bases lay between the germline ends. The CDR3 sequence is CASTAPNRDEKLFF. CDR3 in DNA: TGTGCCAGCACTGCCCCCAATCGGGATGAAAAACTGTTTTTT.

A few counts support this clonotype. The chain has TRBV5-5 and TRBJ2-7; TRBD2 aligns across 10 bases. Trimming at V came to 0 bases and at J to 5 bases, leaving 8 bases not matched to a gene. CDR3 length: 16 residues. The germline V gene has CDR1 SGHKS and CDR2 YYEKEE (reference sequence). In nucleotides, the CDR3 is TGTGCCAGCAGCTTGGGGGGACTAGCGTTGATCGACGAGCAGTACTTC. Its translation is CASSLGGLALIDEQYF.

This clonotype has a count of ten or more. The gene calls are TRBV7-4 and TRBJ2-5; a possible D gene is TRBD1 (6 bases). Germline CDR1 SGHVT, CDR2 SQSDAQ. CDR3 length equals 13 residues. V was clipped by 7 bases and J by 2 bases, with 11 bases between them. CDR3 amino acids: CASTWQGQETQYF. The CDR3 nucleotides read TGTGCCAGCACCTGGCAGGGGCAAGAGACCCAGTACTTC.

Remarks on this clonotype: Compared with germline, one end of the junction differs, possibly owing to a read error. The rearrangement uses TRBV7-4 and TRBJ1-5; 8 bases agree with TRBD1. CDR3 length equals 16 residues. Germline V gene sequence: CDR1 SGHVT, CDR2 SQSDAQ. The CDR3 reads CANSARTGWGNQPQHF. In DNA form, the CDR3 reads TGTGCCAACAGCGCCCGGACAGGGTGGGGCAATCAGCCCCAGCATTTT.

This clonotype showed up just a few times. The chain carries TRBV29-1 and TRBJ2-2; the match to TRBD1 covers 9 bases. Germline V gives CDR1 SQVTM, CDR2 ANQGSEA. V gave up 1 base and J gave up 4 bases; unmatched junction bases: 7. This CDR3 comprises 16 residues. The CDR3 DNA reads as TGCAGCGTTGAAGGGGGGACAGGGATGAGCACCGGGGAGCTGTTTTTT. Its translation is CSVEGGTGMSTGELFF.

This clonotype was seen many times. The chain recombines TRBV12-3 or TRBV12-4 with TRBJ2-3; D is tentatively TRBD1 or TRBD2 (5 bases each). The CDR3 spans 13 residues. The V and J ends lost 6 bases and 2 bases respectively, with 9 bases between them. CDR3 DNA: TGTGCCAGCAGCGGGGACCTCACAGATACGCAGTATTTT. Encoded protein: CASSGDLTDTQYF.

The chain employs TRBV12-3 or TRBV12-4 and TRBJ2-2; TRBD2 aligns across 8 bases. J was trimmed by 6 bases and V by 7 bases; bases with no gene match: 7. This CDR3 region has 14 residues. The CDR3 DNA is TGTGCCAGCACCTTGACTAGCGAGGCCGGGGAGCTGTTTTTT. This sequence encodes CASTLTSEAGELFF.

This clonotype appeared a few times. The V call is TRBV6-5, the J call TRBJ2-1; 14 bases fit TRBD2. The CDR3 has 15 amino acids. Germline CDR1 MNHEY, CDR2 SVGAGI. Trimming removed 5 bases from V and 6 bases from J; junction bases left unmatched: 3. The CDR3 sequence: CASSTGLAGVNEQFF. The CDR3 DNA reads TGTGCCAGCAGTACGGGACTAGCGGGGGTCAATGAGCAGTTCTTC.

This clonotype has a handful of counts. The chain carries TRBV28 and TRBJ2-5; TRBD2 is a possible D gene (6 bases). Trimming took off 5 bases at V and 2 bases at J, with 18 bases between the two ends. The CDR3 length is 16 residues. Germline loops: CDR1 MDHEN, CDR2 SYDVKM. The CDR3 DNA sequence: TGTGCCAGCAGTCTTGGTTATCTTGGGGGGCAAGAGACCCAGTACTTC. Encoded protein: CASSLGYLGGQETQYF.

The chain links TRBV4-3 to TRBJ1-6, with no clear D. V was shortened by 5 bases and J by 5 bases, with 19 bases between the two germline ends. This CDR3 has 17 residues. CDR1 LGHNA and CDR2 YSLEER come from the germline V gene. CDR3 loop: CASSEKPPGSHNSPLHF. CDR3 nucleotides: TGCGCCAGCAGCGAAAAGCCCCCCGGGTCACATAATTCACCCCTCCACTTT.

The V call is TRBV5-1, the J call TRBJ2-4, with 10 bases aligning to TRBD1. The V and J ends lost 6 bases and 8 bases, in that order; junction bases with no gene match: 8. The CDR3 is 14 amino acids. Germline V gene data show CDR1 as SGHRS and CDR2 as YFSETQ. The CDR3 coding sequence is TGCGCCAGCACGCCGGGACAGGGGTTACACATTCAGTACTTC. Protein: CASTPGQGLHIQYF.

This clonotype was observed at least ten times. The chain carries TRBV7-6 and TRBJ2-1; possibly TRBD2 for D (6 bases). Germline values: CDR1 SGHVS, CDR2 FNYEAQ. This CDR3 contains 14 residues. V was clipped by 3 bases and J by 4 bases, with 10 bases between them. The DNA of the CDR3 is TGTGCCAGCAGCTTCGGGACTTCTTACAATGAGCAGTTCTTC. This codes for CASSFGTSYNEQFF.

V and J are TRBV3-1 and TRBJ1-2; unclear D gene. The length of the CDR3 is 12 residues. V shed 5 bases and J shed 3 bases, with 7 bases lying between them. From germline, CDR1 is LGHDT and CDR2 YNNKEL (reference sequence). The CDR3 loop reads CASSRRDYGYTF. CDR3 sequence (DNA): TGTGCCAGCAGCAGGAGGGACTATGGCTACACCTTC.

This clonotype was seen repeatedly, ten times or more. The chain couples TRBV28 to TRBJ1-5; D remains unclear. This CDR3 comprises 13 residues. The V end was cut by 10 bases, the J end by 0 bases, with 10 bases between. Germline CDR1 MDHEN, CDR2 SYDVKM. In nucleotides, the CDR3 is TGTGCCACCAACATGGATAGCAATCAGCCCCAGCATTTT. Protein: CATNMDSNQPQHF. The full variable domain, its missing parts supplied by reference TRBV28 and TRBJ1-5, is DVKVTQSSRYLVKRTGEKVFLECVQDMDHENMFWYRQDPGLGLRLIYFSYDVKMKEKGDIPEGYSVSREKKERFSLILESASTNQTSMYLCATNMDSNQPQHFGDGTRLSIL.

This clonotype was observed many times. The gene calls are TRBV4-1 and TRBJ1-2; possibly TRBD1 for D (5 bases). The CDR3 sequence is 14 residues long. Germline V CDR1 and CDR2: MGHRA, YSYEKL. The ends were cut back, 4 bases at V and 4 bases at J, with 13 bases in the middle. The CDR3 nucleotides are TGCGCCAGCAGCCTCCCGACAGAACTCTATGGCTACACCTTC. Its protein product is CASSLPTELYGYTF.

As for this clonotype: A much larger clone is a single base away; this may be a read error. The chain has TRBV27 and TRBJ2-7, with 8 positions matching TRBD1. Germline V gene data show CDR1 as MNHEY and CDR2 as SMNVEV (reference sequence). V was pared by 4 bases and J by 8 bases, with 13 bases of the junction left unmatched. The CDR3 has 15 residues. The CDR3 sequence is CASSSTPDRVDKQYF. The CDR3 DNA reads TGTGCCAGCAGTTCGACACCGGACAGGGTGGACAAGCAGTACTTC.

This clonotype was seen a few times. The chain links TRBV12-3 or TRBV12-4 to TRBJ2-4; D remains ambiguous. The CDR3 runs to 15 residues. Trimming pared 3 bases from V and 2 bases from J, leaving 11 bases between. The CDR3 sequence: CASSFSLYSKNIQYF. The CDR3 nucleotides are TGTGCCAGCAGTTTCAGCTTGTACTCCAAAAACATTCAGTACTTC.

This clonotype was picked up a small number of times. The V gene is TRBV13, the J gene TRBJ2-7, with TRBD1 as a possible D gene (5 bases). The V end lost 8 bases, the J end lost 4 bases, and 18 bases lay between the germline ends. The length of the CDR3 is 14 residues. From germline, CDR1 is PRHDT and CDR2 FYEKMQ (reference sequence). The DNA for the CDR3 is TGTGCCAGCGGGGCCAGTCGACGAGGTTACGAGCAGTACTTC. Amino acids: CASGASRRGYEQYF.

The genes are TRBV14 and TRBJ2-3; tentative D call: TRBD1 (7 bases). The germline V gene has CDR1 SGHDN and CDR2 FVKESK. V was clipped by 0 bases and J by 4 bases, with 14 bases between them. The CDR3 has 16 amino acids. CDR3 DNA: TGTGCCAGCAGCCAAGATGGGGGGACAGTGGCAGATACGCAGTATTTT. This codes for CASSQDGGTVADTQYF.